The 24 T cell receptor beta chains given below trace back to one sample, sequenced in a study of technical replicates of blood from a handful of donors. The table came from immunoSEQ multiplex PCR; TCRdb's copy has only in-frame clones and leaves some out. The repertoire holds 65,000 to 80,000 clones, about 96% seen once, with about 0.3% in the top ten. Sequences were obtained from T cells isolated from PBMCs. These receptors all come from a human donor in good health.

The chain employs TRBV12-5 and TRBJ2-1; 7 bases map to TRBD1. The V and J ends lost 8 bases and 0 bases, in that order; junction bases with no gene match: 1. The germline gives CDR1 LGHNT, CDR2 FRNRAP. The CDR3 has 13 amino acids. CDR3 nucleotides: TGTGCTAGTAGGGACAGCTCCTACAATGAGCAGTTCTTC. This codes for CASRDSSYNEQFF.

The rearrangement uses TRBV7-3 and TRBJ1-1; 7 positions agree with TRBD1. This CDR3 region has 13 residues. With 4 bases clipped from V and 4 bases from J, the junction kept 3 bases outside the gene matches. Germline V gene lookup returns CDR1 SGHTA and CDR2 FQGTGA. The CDR3 sequence: CASSSSGGTEAFF. CDR3 coding DNA: TGTGCCAGCAGCTCGTCAGGGGGCACTGAAGCTTTCTTT.

The chain links TRBV6-5 to TRBJ2-3; D gene ambiguous. V was shortened by 0 bases and J by 4 bases, with 8 bases between the two germline ends. The CDR3 consists of 14 residues. Germline V lookup: CDR1 MNHEY, CDR2 SVGAGI. This chain's CDR3 is CASSYSGFSDTQYF. In DNA, the CDR3 is TGTGCCAGCAGTTACTCTGGCTTCTCAGATACGCAGTATTTT.

The V call is TRBV10-3, the J call TRBJ2-3, with TRBD1 identical over 7 bases. Germline V CDR1 and CDR2: ENHRY, SYGVKD. The CDR3 is 12 amino acids. V lost 10 bases to trimming and J lost 5 bases; unmatched junction nucleotides: 6. The CDR3 sequence is CATRGLVDTQYF. CDR3 coding DNA: TGTGCCACGAGGGGGCTGGTAGATACGCAGTATTTT.

The chain links TRBV13 to TRBJ1-1; D gene unclear. Between the trimmed V and J ends, which lost 4 bases and 6 bases, there was a span of 9 bases. Looked up from germline, CDR1 is PRHDT and CDR2 is FYEKMQ (reference sequence). CDR3 length equals 12 residues. As DNA, the CDR3 is TGTGCCAGCAGCTATAGAGGTTCTGAAGCTTTCTTT. Its protein product is CASSYRGSEAFF.

The chain couples TRBV5-4 to TRBJ2-7; 9 positions match TRBD2. J was trimmed by 3 bases and V by 4 bases; bases with no gene match: 5. The CDR3 totals 14 residues. Germline assignment: CDR1 SGHNT and CDR2 YYREEE (reference sequence). This CDR3 is CASSHGLASYEQYF. In DNA form, the CDR3 reads TGTGCCAGCAGCCACGGACTAGCGAGCTACGAGCAGTACTTC.

V and J are TRBV7-9 and TRBJ1-3; D possibly corresponds to TRBD1 (5 bases). The germline CDR1 and CDR2 sequences are SEHNR and FQNEAQ (reference sequence). The CDR3 has 14 residues. V lost 6 bases and J lost 0, with 9 bases in between. As DNA, the CDR3 is TGTGCCAGCAGGACAGCCATCTCTGGAAACACCATATATTTT. Translating gives CASRTAISGNTIYF.

The chain is built from TRBV11-1 and TRBJ1-1, with a weak D call TRBD1 (5 bases). Germline loops: CDR1 SGHAT, CDR2 FQDESV (reference sequence). CDR3 length: 17 amino acids. V was trimmed by 1 base and J by 3 bases, leaving 18 bases between them. The CDR3 bases are TGTGCCAGCAGCTTAGAACCTCCAGGGATGACGGACACTGAAGCTTTCTTT. Protein product: CASSLEPPGMTDTEAFF. Using reference TRBV11-1 and TRBJ1-1 for the parts outside the CDR3, the full variable domain is EAEVAQSPRYKITEKSQAVAFWCDPISGHATLYWYRQILGQGPELLVQFQDESVVDDSQLPKDRFSAERLKGVDSTLKIQPAELGDSAMYLCASSLEPPGMTDTEAFFGQGTRLTVV.

This sequence joins TRBV15 and TRBJ2-7; the match to TRBD2 covers 7 bases. CDR1 is LNHNV and CDR2 is YYDKDF in the germline V gene (reference sequence). The CDR3 spans 18 residues. V dropped 4 bases and J dropped 1; count of bases not matched to a gene: 16. The CDR3 DNA reads as TGTGCCACCAGCACCTTAGCGGGCTGGCCTTTCCGTTCCTACGAGCAGTACTTC. Amino acids: CATSTLAGWPFRSYEQYF.

A single count supports this clone. J is TRBJ2-1 and V is TRBV6-5; D call uncertain. Trimming cost V 5 bases and J 6 bases, with 5 bases left between them. CDR3 length: 11 residues. Germline V gives CDR1 MNHEY, CDR2 SVGAGI. CDR3: CASSTSNEQFF. As DNA, the CDR3 is TGTGCCAGCAGTACTTCCAATGAGCAGTTCTTC.

The rearrangement uses TRBV11-2 and TRBJ2-5, with D hard to call. The CDR3 loop spans 11 amino acids. Trimming pared 3 bases from V and 4 bases from J, leaving 3 bases between. Germline CDR1 SGHAT, CDR2 FQNNGV. The CDR3 DNA is TGTGCCAGCAGCTTCCGAGAGACCCAGTACTTC. The encoded protein is CASSFRETQYF.

This chain uses TRBV9 with TRBJ2-7, with 8 positions matching TRBD2. The V gene end was trimmed by 4 bases and the J gene end by 2 bases; junction bases not matched to a gene: 5. Germline CDR1 is SGDLS and CDR2 is YYNGEE. CDR3 size: 14 residues. The CDR3 DNA follows: TGTGCCAGCAGCCCTAGCGGGCCTACCTACGAGCAGTACTTC. It yields the protein CASSPSGPTYEQYF.

The J gene is TRBJ2-1, the V gene TRBV6-5, with 8 bases matching TRBD2. This CDR3 comprises 15 residues. CDR1 and CDR2 (germline): MNHEY, SVGAGI. The ends lost 5 bases at V and 0 bases at J; junction bases unmatched: 3. The CDR3 is CASSPGLVSYNEQFF. CDR3 bases: TGTGCCAGCAGTCCGGGACTAGTCTCCTACAATGAGCAGTTCTTC.

This chain links TRBV7-9 with TRBJ2-7, with 11 bases matching TRBD1. This CDR3 has 14 residues. V dropped 5 bases and J dropped 2; count of bases not matched to a gene: 2. CDR1 and CDR2 from the germline V gene are SEHNR and FQNEAQ (reference sequence). CDR3 amino acids: CASSGTGGTYEQYF. In DNA, the CDR3 is TGTGCCAGCAGCGGGACAGGGGGAACCTACGAGCAGTACTTC.

The V gene is TRBV19, the J gene TRBJ1-1; the D gene is possibly TRBD1 (5 bases). Trimming cost V 4 bases and J 0 bases, with 6 bases left between them. The CDR3 length is 13 residues. In germline, CDR1 is LNHDA, CDR2 SQIVND (reference sequence). The CDR3, as DNA: TGTGCCAGTAGTACGACAGTGAACACTGAAGCTTTCTTT. Protein product: CASSTTVNTEAFF.

This clone was detected only once. The chain is built from TRBV6-5 and TRBJ1-2; TRBD1 matches at 10 bases. This CDR3 comprises 14 residues. The germline V gene encodes CDR1 MNHEY and CDR2 SVGAGI. With 7 bases clipped from V and 5 bases from J, the junction kept 7 bases outside the gene matches. The CDR3 reads CASKTGTGVYGYTF. In nucleotides, the CDR3 is TGTGCCAGCAAAACCGGGACAGGGGTTTATGGCTACACCTTC.

This clone appeared once. The chain employs TRBV6-5 and TRBJ2-7, with 7 positions matching TRBD1. After removal of 4 bases from V and 0 bases from J, the junction contained 3 bases not matched to a gene. The germline CDR1 and CDR2 sequences are MNHEY and SVGAGI. This CDR3 comprises 14 residues. CDR3 sequence reads: CASSSGQSSYEQYF. The CDR3 DNA reads TGTGCCAGCAGTTCGGGACAGTCCTCCTACGAGCAGTACTTC.

This chain links TRBV12-5 with TRBJ1-4, with D unclear. CDR3 length: 13 residues. Trimming removed 1 base at V and 5 bases at J, with 5 bases between. Germline values: CDR1 LGHNT, CDR2 FRNRAP. CDR3 region: CASGLGQNEKLFF. CDR3 nucleotide sequence: TGTGCTAGTGGTTTGGGACAAAATGAAAAACTGTTTTTT.

This sequence joins TRBV5-1 and TRBJ2-2, with 11 bases matching TRBD2. CDR1 and CDR2 (germline): SGHRS, YFSETQ. The length of the CDR3 is 17 residues. After removal of 0 bases from V and 2 bases from J, the junction contained 3 bases not matched to a gene. CDR3 in DNA: TGCGCCAGCAGCTTGGAACTAGCGGGAGATAACACCGGGGAGCTGTTTTTT. Its translation is CASSLELAGDNTGELFF.

V is TRBV2 and J is TRBJ2-1; D perhaps matches TRBD1 (6 bases). Trimming stripped 6 bases from V and 8 bases from J, with 20 bases between. Germline CDR1 and CDR2: SNHLY and FYNNEI. The CDR3 has 15 residues. In nucleotides, the CDR3 is TGTGCCAGCAGCCCCCGTCGGACAGTAAGCGATGAGCAGTTCTTC. Translated, it gives CASSPRRTVSDEQFF.

The chain is built from TRBV30 and TRBJ1-6; 7 bases are a match to TRBD1. Germline CDR1 GTSNPN, CDR2 SVGIG (reference sequence). J gave up 7 bases and V 2 bases, and 8 bases lay outside the gene matches. CDR3 length: 15 amino acids. The CDR3 sequence is CAWSPRGQWNSPLHF. The CDR3 nucleotides are TGTGCCTGGAGTCCCCGGGGACAGTGGAATTCACCCCTCCACTTT. The complete variable domain, with remaining parts taken from reference TRBV30 and TRBJ1-6, reads SQTIHQWPATLVQPVGSPLSLECTVEGTSNPNLYWYRQAAGRGLQLLFYSVGIGQISSEVPQNLSASRPQDRQFILSSKKLLLSDSGFYLCAWSPRGQWNSPLHFGNGTRLTVT.

The rearrangement uses TRBV7-9 and TRBJ2-7; 11 positions match TRBD2. Per the germline V gene, CDR1 is SEHNR and CDR2 is FQNEAQ (reference sequence). The CDR3 covers 16 residues. V trimming: 5 bases; J trimming: 4 bases; junction bases outside the gene matches: 10. This CDR3 reads CASSLTSGISGYEQYF. The DNA of the CDR3 is TGTGCCAGCAGCCTGACTAGCGGGATATCGGGTTACGAGCAGTACTTC. Using reference TRBV7-9 and TRBJ2-7 for the parts outside the CDR3, the full variable domain is DTGVSQNPRHKITKRGQNVTFRCDPISEHNRLYWYRQTLGQGPEFLTYFQNEAQLEKSRLLSDRFSAERPKGSFSTLEIQRTEQGDSAMYLCASSLTSGISGYEQYFGPGTRLTVT.

The rearrangement joins TRBV2 to TRBJ1-5, with a weak D call TRBD1 (5 bases). The CDR3 contains 13 residues. The germline V gene has CDR1 SNHLY and CDR2 FYNNEI. V lost 8 bases and J lost 5, with 13 bases in between. CDR3 nucleotides: TGTGCCAGCGGGGGGGAGAATTATCAGCCCCAGCATTTT. Residues: CASGGENYQPQHF.

A single count supports this clone. V and J are TRBV19 and TRBJ1-5; D possibly corresponds to TRBD1 (5 bases). V was clipped by 4 bases and J by 3 bases, with 16 bases between them. This CDR3 contains 16 residues. Germline V gene data show CDR1 as LNHDA and CDR2 as SQIVND (reference sequence). The CDR3 loop is CASSTLSTAYNQPQHF. CDR3 in DNA: TGTGCCAGTAGTACCCTCTCGACAGCTTACAATCAGCCCCAGCATTTT.